One and the same sample provided the 19 T cell receptor beta chains below, sequenced in a study of PD-L1 blockade in urothelial cancer. The table came from immunoSEQ multiplex PCR; TCRdb's copy has only in-frame clones and leaves some out. The profile shows around 45,000 clones, 70% to 90% of them singletons. Source: PBMCs, taken around atezolizumab (anti-PD-L1) treatment. These receptor sequences come from a woman aged 60-75 years with urothelial cancer.

The chain combines TRBV5-1 with TRBJ1-6, with a tentative D call TRBD1 (6 bases). Germline assignment: CDR1 SGHRS and CDR2 YFSETQ. V gave up 4 bases and J gave up 4 bases, with 12 bases separating them. CDR3 length equals 15 residues. This chain's CDR3 is CASSARQGYNSPLHF. CDR3 coding DNA: TGCGCCAGCAGCGCCCGCCAGGGGTATAATTCACCCCTCCACTTT.

The chain links TRBV27 to TRBJ2-1, with D possibly TRBD2 on 6 matching bases. This CDR3 region has 16 residues. Trimming shortened V by 4 bases and J by 2 bases, and 15 bases separated the two germline ends. Germline loops: CDR1 MNHEY, CDR2 SMNVEV (reference sequence). For the CDR3, the DNA is TGTGCCAGCAGTTCTTTAGCGGCCTTAGCCTACAATGAGCAGTTCTTC. This encodes CASSSLAALAYNEQFF.

A single count supports this clone. The chain couples TRBV9 to TRBJ1-2; D may be TRBD1 (5 bases). Per germline, CDR1 SGDLS and CDR2 YYNGEE. The CDR3 runs 13 residues. Between the trimmed V and J ends, which lost 4 bases and 3 bases, there was a span of 10 bases. The DNA for the CDR3 is TGTGCCAGCAGCTCCGGGGGGTACTATGGCTACACCTTC. Translated, it gives CASSSGGYYGYTF.

This clone was seen a single time. V and J are TRBV12-5 and TRBJ2-5, with TRBD2 matching 7 bases. V lost 3 bases, J lost 1 base, and 5 bases stayed unmatched. Looked up from germline, CDR1 is LGHNT and CDR2 is FRNRAP. This CDR3 has 15 residues. The CDR3 bases are TGTGCTAGTGGTTTTGGACGGACTAGCCAAGAGACCCAGTACTTC. Residues: CASGFGRTSQETQYF.

J is TRBJ2-7 and V is TRBV5-1; 9 nucleotides match TRBD1. Trimming at V came to 0 bases and at J to 2 bases, leaving 3 bases not matched to a gene. This CDR3 has 15 residues. Germline CDR1 reads SGHRS; CDR2 reads YFSETQ. The CDR3 nucleotides are TGCGCCAGCAGCTTGGACAGGGGGCGCCCCTACGAGCAGTACTTC. This gives the protein CASSLDRGRPYEQYF.

The chain employs TRBV25-1 and TRBJ1-1; D may be TRBD1 (5 bases). Germline V gene lookup returns CDR1 MGHDK and CDR2 SYGVNS. V was clipped by 5 bases and J by 4 bases, with 11 bases between them. This CDR3 has 13 amino acids. The DNA of the CDR3 is TGTGCCAGCAGTCATCAGGGAGGCACTGAAGCTTTCTTT. Translated: CASSHQGGTEAFF.

The chain joins TRBV4-1 to TRBJ2-7, with 8 bases fitting TRBD1. Germline V gene data show CDR1 as MGHRA and CDR2 as YSYEKL. V shed 3 bases and J 5 bases; nucleotides not matched to a gene: 6. The CDR3 has 14 amino acids. The CDR3 DNA is TGCGCCAGCAGCCACCCGGACAGGGCCCACGAGCAGTACTTC. It yields the protein CASSHPDRAHEQYF.

The rearrangement joins TRBV6-5 to TRBJ2-7, with D unresolved. Trimming cost V 6 bases and J 5 bases, with 14 bases left between them. The length of the CDR3 is 13 residues. CDR1 and CDR2 (germline): MNHEY, SVGAGI. The CDR3 DNA follows: TGTGCCAGCAGGCGGTCGGTGATTCACGAGCAGTACTTC. Amino acid sequence: CASRRSVIHEQYF.

The chain is built from TRBV6-5 and TRBJ2-1; 8 bases are shared with TRBD2. The CDR3 loop spans 16 amino acids. Germline V lookup: CDR1 MNHEY, CDR2 SVGAGI. V shed 2 bases and J 7 bases; nucleotides not matched to a gene: 10. CDR3 in DNA: TGTGCCAGCAGTTACCAACTAGCGGCTCACGGGAATGAGCAGTTCTTC. Its translation: CASSYQLAAHGNEQFF.

The V and J genes are TRBV4-3 and TRBJ2-4, with 9 bases fitting TRBD1. Per the germline V gene, CDR1 is LGHNA and CDR2 is YSLEER. The CDR3 runs 14 residues. J gave up 3 bases and V 3 bases, and 0 bases lay outside the gene matches. CDR3 nucleotide sequence: TGCGCCAGCAGCCAGGACAGGGGCAAAAACATTCAGTACTTC. Its protein is CASSQDRGKNIQYF.

This chain connects TRBV7-8 to TRBJ2-5; D gene uncertain. This CDR3 contains 14 residues. The V gene lost 0 bases and the J gene lost 2 bases, with 7 bases spanning the gap. CDR1 SGHVS and CDR2 FQNEAQ come from the germline V gene. For the CDR3, the DNA is TGTGCCAGCAGCTTAGCCCCAGGTCAAGAGACCCAGTACTTC. Amino acids: CASSLAPGQETQYF.

The rearrangement links TRBV19 to TRBJ1-6, with D perhaps TRBD1 (6 bases). Germline lookup yields CDR1 LNHDA and CDR2 SQIVND (reference sequence). The CDR3 consists of 15 residues. Between the trimmed V and J ends, which lost 6 bases and 5 bases, there was a span of 14 bases. DNA for the CDR3: TGTGCCAGTAGCTATCAAGCAGGGGATAATTCACCCCTCCACTTT. It codes for CASSYQAGDNSPLHF.

The chain joins TRBV2 to TRBJ2-7, with 7 bases lining up with TRBD1. The V and J ends lost 6 bases and 6 bases, in that order; junction bases with no gene match: 8. This CDR3 comprises 13 residues. Germline-derived CDR1 and CDR2 are SNHLY and FYNNEI. The DNA of the CDR3 is TGTGCCAGCAGGATAGGGACAGCACGCGAGCAGTACTTC. This gives the protein CASRIGTAREQYF.

The chain has TRBV4-2 and TRBJ2-7, with D tentatively TRBD2 (5 bases). Germline assignment: CDR1 LGHNA and CDR2 YNFKEQ. The CDR3 spans 15 residues. Trimming took off 0 bases at V and 3 bases at J, with 12 bases between the two ends. Written as DNA, the CDR3 is TGTGCCAGCAGCCAAGATGGGAGCGTCGGCTACGAGCAGTACTTC. The encoded protein is CASSQDGSVGYEQYF.

This chain connects TRBV5-8 to TRBJ2-7, with TRBD1 identical over 7 bases. The V segment lost 2 bases and the J segment 6 bases; nucleotides outside the gene matches: 2. The germline V gene has CDR1 SGHTS and CDR2 YDEGEE. The CDR3 is 12 amino acids. CDR3 sequence reads: CASSLTGAEQYF. The CDR3 coding sequence is TGTGCCAGCAGCTTAACAGGGGCCGAGCAGTACTTC.

DNA for the CDR3: TGTGCCAGCAGCTTGGAAAGGGGCCCAACACCATACAATGAGCAGTTCTTC. Translation gives CASSLERGPTPYNEQFF. This chain joins TRBV5-5 and TRBJ2-1; possible D gene TRBD1, 5 bases. Deletions cut 0 bases from V and 4 bases from J, with 17 bases between. CDR3 length: 17 amino acids. Germline V gives CDR1 SGHKS, CDR2 YYEKEE (reference sequence). Full variable domain (outside the CDR3, taken from reference TRBV5-5 and TRBJ2-1): DAGVTQSPTHLIKTRGQQVTLRCSPISGHKSVSWYQQVLGQGPQFIFQYYEKEERGRGNFPDRFSARQFPNYSSELNVNALLLGDSALYLCASSLERGPTPYNEQFFGPGTRLTVL.

This clone came up once. The chain uses TRBV4-1 and TRBJ1-1, with D uncertain. V was shortened by 4 bases and J by 0 bases, with 15 bases between the two germline ends. There are 16 residues in the CDR3. Germline CDR1 reads MGHRA; CDR2 reads YSYEKL. This CDR3 reads CASSPTSWELNTEAFF. The DNA of the CDR3 is TGCGCCAGCAGCCCCACTTCCTGGGAGCTGAACACTGAAGCTTTCTTT.

V gene TRBV7-8 combines with J gene TRBJ1-1, with unresolved D. Germline CDR1 reads SGHVS; CDR2 reads FQNEAQ. The V end was cut by 2 bases, the J end by 0 bases, with 13 bases between. The length of the CDR3 is 16 residues. DNA for the CDR3: TGTGCCAGCAGCTTATCCTTCCGGGTTATGAACACTGAAGCTTTCTTT. It codes for CASSLSFRVMNTEAFF.

The chain recombines TRBV7-2 with TRBJ1-2; 7 bases are shared with TRBD1. V shed 10 bases and J 4 bases; nucleotides not matched to a gene: 9. Germline CDR1 reads SGHTA; CDR2 reads FQGNSA. The CDR3 has 13 amino acids. Written as DNA, the CDR3 is TGTGCCATATTGGAAGGGACAGTCTATGGCTACACCTTC. Translation gives CAILEGTVYGYTF.